This T cell receptor (beta chain) was observed in a study of early T cells in non-severe SARS-CoV-2 infection. General study findings and limits: The VDJdb matching leaned toward anti-spike CD8 responses and overlooked private and CD4 specificities.

In regard to this clonotype: The antigen is unknown.

Germline values: CDR1 SGHVS, CDR2 FNYEAQ. V lost 4 bases to trimming and J lost 0 bases, with 15 bases between them. CDR3 length: 17 amino acids. Unique molecular identifiers were affixed to single, distinct cDNA molecules. TCRdb used MiXCR to reprocess the 5' RACE reads, holding one entry per CDR3 protein. This table has tens of thousands of distinct CDR3 sequences, less than 15% appearing once. The chain combines TRBV7-6 with TRBJ2-2; D ambiguous. The sample consisted of whole blood, taken at baseline. This receptor was obtained from an adult who was a healthcare worker with PCR-confirmed SARS-CoV-2 infection or an uninfected control (not recorded which). The CDR3 nucleotides read TGTGCCAGCAGCTGGATTCCGGACGCAGCGAACACCGGGGAGCTGTTTTTT. Translated, it gives CASSWIPDAANTGELFF.